Described below is a single T cell receptor (beta chain) sequence and its context. Its specificity is unknown. CTLA-4 blockade using ipilimumab, together with focal radiation, was received by patients with chemo-refractory metastatic non-small-cell lung cancer. The sample belongs to a study of radiotherapy plus CTLA-4 blockade in lung cancer. Whole-study context: The study recorded objective responses in roughly 18% of patients and disease control in approximately 29%. Broader study findings: Tumor-origin TCR clones grew in blood after radiotherapy plus ipilimumab.

Here immunoSEQ multiplex PCR was the method, and the copy in TCRdb shows in-frame clones only, minus some. The sample carries some 110,000 clones, approximately 80% recorded once. J was trimmed by 0 bases and V by 2 bases; bases with no gene match: 4. CDR1 is SGHRS and CDR2 is YFSETQ in the germline V gene. The CDR3 totals 15 residues. This receptor was taken from a human donor with non-small cell lung cancer who had a partial response to radiotherapy plus ipilimumab. The genes are TRBV5-1 and TRBJ1-1; 7 bases fit TRBD1. The sequencing used peripheral blood, collected from a patient treated with radiotherapy plus ipilimumab. As DNA, the CDR3 is TGCGCCAGCAGCTTAGGGACAGCCATGAACACTGAAGCTTTCTTT. Translation gives CASSLGTAMNTEAFF.